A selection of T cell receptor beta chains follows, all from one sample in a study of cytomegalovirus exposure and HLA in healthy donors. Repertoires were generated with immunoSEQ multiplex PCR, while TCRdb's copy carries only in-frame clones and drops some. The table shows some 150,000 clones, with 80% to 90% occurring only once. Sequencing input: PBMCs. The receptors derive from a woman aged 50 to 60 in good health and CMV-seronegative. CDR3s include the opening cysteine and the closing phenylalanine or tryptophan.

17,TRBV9,CASSARLAEFSYNEQFF
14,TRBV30,CAWGFGNSGNTIYF
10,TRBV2,CASRGNEQYF
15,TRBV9,CASSPQGGRDYEQYF
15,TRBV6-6,CASSYQGLHTGELFF
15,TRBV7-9,CATEQVRGPGYEQYF
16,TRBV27,CASSLEANLRGGGYTF
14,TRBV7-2,CASSSRSGYQPQHF
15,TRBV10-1,CASSPRTPSTDTQYF
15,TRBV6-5,CASSLSGQATGELFF
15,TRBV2,CASSELAGNTGELFF
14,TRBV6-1,CASSGKGVQETQYF
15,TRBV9,CASSVNGEPSETQYF
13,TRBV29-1,CSVETLATGEQYF
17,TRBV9,CASSAYRGTGANGELFF
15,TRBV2,CASSAGLGGADTQYF
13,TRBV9,CASSFGHGNEQFF
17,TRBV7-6,CASSLASGGANTGELFF
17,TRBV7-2,CASSLNGPPAGVYGYTF
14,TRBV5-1,CASTPVSGANVLTF
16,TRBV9,CASSVWGGGPQETQYF
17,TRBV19,CASSIRSTGGANYGYTF
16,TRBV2,CASQSQGTGGNQPQHF
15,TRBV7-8,CASSYGQGGFYEQYF
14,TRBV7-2,CASSLGGRVDEQFF
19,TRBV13,CASSIPGTSGERPYNEQFF
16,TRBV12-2,CASRPTGLRDSYEQYF
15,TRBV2,CASSETGPRSYEQYF
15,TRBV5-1,CVSSPYRGPGQPQHF